This TCR beta chain was documented in a study of T cell responses to AZD1222 COVID-19 vaccine. Germline V gene data show CDR1 as KGHSH and CDR2 as LQKENI. V was pared by 5 bases and J by 5 bases, with 13 bases between. The CDR3 length is 13 residues. Points from the study as a whole: Clonal diversity was possibly underestimated, and white British individuals and females predominated among donors. Spike-spanning, vaccine-associated CD4 TCRs were dominant at 160-218 and 743-854.

As concerns this clone: The antigen is undetermined.

Profiled with immunoSEQ multiplex PCR; TCRdb holds only in-frame clones, not every one. The sample has 200,000 or so clones, over 80% seen once. This sequence joins TRBV18 and TRBJ2-7; TRBD1 is a possible D gene (6 bases). Source: peripheral blood, taken on day 0 of MenACWY control vaccination. The sequence was collected from an adult in good health. This CDR3 reads CASSARDKHEQYF. The CDR3 coding sequence is TGTGCCAGCTCAGCCCGGGACAAACACGAGCAGTACTTC. Full variable domain (outside the CDR3, taken from reference TRBV18 and TRBJ2-7): NAGVMQNPRHLVRRRGQEARLRCSPMKGHSHVYWYRQLPEEGLKFMVYLQKENIIDESGMPKERFSAEFPKEGPSILRIQQVVRGDSAAYFCASSARDKHEQYFGPGTRLTVT.